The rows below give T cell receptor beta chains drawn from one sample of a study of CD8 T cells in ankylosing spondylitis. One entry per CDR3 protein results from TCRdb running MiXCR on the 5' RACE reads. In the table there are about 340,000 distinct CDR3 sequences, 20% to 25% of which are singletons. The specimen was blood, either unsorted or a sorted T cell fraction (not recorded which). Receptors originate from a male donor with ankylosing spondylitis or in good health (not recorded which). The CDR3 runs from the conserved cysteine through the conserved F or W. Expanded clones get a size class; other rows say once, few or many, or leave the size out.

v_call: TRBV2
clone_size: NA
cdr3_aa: CASSESDYYGYTF

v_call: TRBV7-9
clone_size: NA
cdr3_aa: CASSSSGGANTQYF

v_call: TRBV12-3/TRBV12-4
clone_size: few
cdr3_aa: CASSKTSGQETQYF

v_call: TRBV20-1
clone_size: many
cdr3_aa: CSARHRDTYEQYF

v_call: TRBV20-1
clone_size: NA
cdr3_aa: CSARDSPGPEAFF

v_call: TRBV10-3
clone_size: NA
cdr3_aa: CAISEPQGSEYEQYF

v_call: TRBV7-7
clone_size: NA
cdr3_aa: CASSFAGNLWDTQYF

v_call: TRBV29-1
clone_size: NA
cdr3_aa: CSAELAGGTGDTGELFF

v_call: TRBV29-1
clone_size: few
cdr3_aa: CSVVTGGPGELFF

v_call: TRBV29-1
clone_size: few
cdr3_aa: CSVEDREGEQYF

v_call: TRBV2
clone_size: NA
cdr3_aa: CASSGVLTNYNEQFF

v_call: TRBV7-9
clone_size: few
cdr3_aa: CASGGHPTGELFF

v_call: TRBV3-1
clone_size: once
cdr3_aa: CASSPMGQQETQYF

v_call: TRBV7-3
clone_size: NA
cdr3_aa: CASSYSDAGDEQFF

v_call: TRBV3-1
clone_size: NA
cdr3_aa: CASSHREIVGELFF

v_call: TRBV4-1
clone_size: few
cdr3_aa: CASSQSPGPKYYEQYF

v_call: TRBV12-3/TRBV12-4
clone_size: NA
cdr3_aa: CASSTERTSGGTDTQYF

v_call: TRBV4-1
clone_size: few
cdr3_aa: CASSQDSGFSYNEQFF

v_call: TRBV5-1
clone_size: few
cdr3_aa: CASSSGLQGETQYF

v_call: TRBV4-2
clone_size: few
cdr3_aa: CASSPSGGALTDTQYF

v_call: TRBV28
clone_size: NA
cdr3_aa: CASSLDGTLNTEAFF

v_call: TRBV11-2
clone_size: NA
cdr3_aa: CASSLIEYEQYF

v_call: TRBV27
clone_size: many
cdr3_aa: CASSLSGYEQYF

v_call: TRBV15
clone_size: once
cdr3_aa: CATRLAGYNEQFF

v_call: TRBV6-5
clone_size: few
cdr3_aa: CASSYYGYEQYF

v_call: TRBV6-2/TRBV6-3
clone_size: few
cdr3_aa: CASSYSFGETEAFF

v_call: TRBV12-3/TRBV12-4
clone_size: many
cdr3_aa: CASSSLAVRDTQYF

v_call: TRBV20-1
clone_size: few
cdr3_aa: CSARASLRGDGELFF

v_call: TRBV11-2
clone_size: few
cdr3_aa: CASSLDGPLHF

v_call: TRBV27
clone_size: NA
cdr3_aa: CASSLGINYGYTF

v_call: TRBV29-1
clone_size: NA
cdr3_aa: CSVAASVQVSSYEQYF

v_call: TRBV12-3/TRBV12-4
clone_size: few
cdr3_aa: CASSQGGTVTDTQYF

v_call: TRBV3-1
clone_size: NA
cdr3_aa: CASSAHRDSYEQYF

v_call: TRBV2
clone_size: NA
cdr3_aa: CASSETVGRAYEQYF

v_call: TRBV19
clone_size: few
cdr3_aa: CASSMGLAAYEQYF

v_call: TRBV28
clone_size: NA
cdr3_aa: CASSSYRDYPYEQYF

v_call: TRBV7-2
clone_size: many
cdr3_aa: CASSLKRADTQYF

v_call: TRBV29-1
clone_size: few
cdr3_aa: CSVPDSSGSEQYF

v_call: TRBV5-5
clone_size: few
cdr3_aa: CARGMTATYNEQFF

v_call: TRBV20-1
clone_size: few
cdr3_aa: CSARDLGQLYEQYF

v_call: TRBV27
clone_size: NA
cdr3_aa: CASSPLTSGGPTDTQYF

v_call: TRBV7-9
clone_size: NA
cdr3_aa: CASSRGVEQFF

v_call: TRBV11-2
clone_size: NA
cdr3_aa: CASSFRDGGAKNIQYF

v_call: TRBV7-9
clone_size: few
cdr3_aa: CASSFQVAPETQYF

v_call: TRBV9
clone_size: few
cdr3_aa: CASSVGQGFGYNEQFF

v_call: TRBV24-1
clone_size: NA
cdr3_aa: CATSDLRQNYGYTF

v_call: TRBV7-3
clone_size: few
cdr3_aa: CASSFSGLTGRQGGNEQFF

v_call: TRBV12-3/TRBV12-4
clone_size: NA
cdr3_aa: CASSPHRDGELFF

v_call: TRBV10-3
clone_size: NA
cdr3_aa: CAIGGGLNQPQHF

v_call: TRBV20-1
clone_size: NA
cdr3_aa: CSARARRQGGWNEQFF

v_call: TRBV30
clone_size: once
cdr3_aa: CAWSQGGSSYNEQFF

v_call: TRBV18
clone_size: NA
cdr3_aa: CASSPPKNSGANVLTF